These T cell receptor beta chains were read from a single sample in a study of T cells in Graves' hyperthyroidism and ophthalmopathy. TCRdb re-called the multiplex PCR reads through MiXCR, storing one row per CDR3 protein. The sample consists of hundreds of thousands of distinct CDR3 sequences, approximately 15% of them appearing once. The sequencing sample was made of blood. The receptors here all came from a woman between 18 and 30 years old with Graves' hyperthyroidism. CDR3s include the opening cysteine and the closing phenylalanine or tryptophan. A D gene is named only where the DNA matches it firmly. The size of a clone is reported for some rows only, either as once, few or many, or as a class for expanded clones.

. TRBJ1-1 TRBV4-3 few TGCGCCAGCAGCCAAGGGCTCAGGATGAACACTGAAGCTTTCTTT CASSQGLRMNTEAFF
. TRBJ2-2 TRBV4-3 . TGCGCCAGCAGCCGCCTACCCCCGGGGCCCAAGAACACCGGGGAGCTGTTTTTT CASSRLPPGPKNTGELFF
TRBD1 TRBJ2-7 TRBV28 many TGTGCCAGCAGTTTACCCGGGACAGGGGGCAACGAGCAGTACTTC CASSLPGTGGNEQYF
. TRBJ1-6 TRBV7-2 many TGTGCCAGCAGCGCCGCGGGACATCAAATGAATTCACCCCTCCACTTT CASSAAGHQMNSPLHF
TRBD2 TRBJ2-7 TRBV20-1 many TGCAGTGCTAAGGGACTAGCGGGTTCATACGAGCAGTACTTC CSAKGLAGSYEQYF
. TRBJ2-2 TRBV7-2 . TGTGCCAGCAGTCGACGTACCGGGGAGCTGTTTTTT CASSRRTGELFF
TRBD1 TRBJ2-1 TRBV6-1 . TGTGCCAGCAGGGCGGACAGGGGGCCCTACAATGAGCAGTTCTTC CASRADRGPYNEQFF
. TRBJ2-5 TRBV24-1 . TGTGCCACCAGTGATTGGAGGAGAGAGACCCAGTACTTC CATSDWRRETQYF
. TRBJ2-5 TRBV28 few TGTGCCAGCAGTTTAGAGCAGGTGCGAGAAGAGACCCAGTACTTC CASSLEQVREETQYF
. TRBJ2-1 TRBV5-1 few TGCGCCAGCAGCTTGGGCAGGGTGGACAATGAGCAGTTCTTC CASSLGRVDNEQFF
TRBD1 TRBJ1-4 TRBV20-1 . TGCAGTGCTACGACAGGGGGCGGGACTAATGAAAAACTGTTTTTT CSATTGGGTNEKLFF
. TRBJ2-7 TRBV27 . TGTGCCAGTGGTATTCTATCCTCCTACGAGCAGTACTTC CASGILSSYEQYF
. TRBJ2-7 TRBV20-1 few TGCAGTGCATTCGAGGTTCGGGGCCCGAGCTCCTACGAGCAGTACTTC CSAFEVRGPSSYEQYF
TRBD1 TRBJ1-1 TRBV4-1 many TGCGCCAGCAGCGACCCGGGACAGAGGAACACTGAAGCTTTCTTT CASSDPGQRNTEAFF
TRBD2 TRBJ2-7 TRBV27 many TGTGCCAGCAGTCCCCCGGGGGTAGCGGGATACGGCTACGAGCAGTACTTC CASSPPGVAGYGYEQYF
TRBD2 TRBJ2-1 TRBV12-3/TRBV12-4 . TGTGCCAGCAGTTTAGTCGCTTTGACTAGCGGGAGGAGCAATGAGCAGTTCTTC CASSLVALTSGRSNEQFF
. TRBJ1-1 TRBV7-9 many TGTGCCAGCAGCCCAGAAGGGAGGAACACTGAAGCTTTCTTT CASSPEGRNTEAFF
. TRBJ1-3 TRBV7-2 few TGTGCCAGCAGCTCTAGCCCCGCAGGGATTGGAAACACCATATATTTT CASSSSPAGIGNTIYF
. TRBJ1-1 TRBV28 many TGTGCCAGCAGTTTGAGTGGGGCCCTCGACGCTGAAGCTTTCTTT CASSLSGALDAEAFF
. TRBJ1-1 TRBV7-8 many TGTGCCAGCCGGAAGAGCTACACTGAAGCTTTCTTT CASRKSYTEAFF
TRBD2 TRBJ2-3 TRBV13 many TGTGCCAGCAGCTTTCGGGGACTAGCTGAAACAGATACGCAGTATTTT CASSFRGLAETDTQYF
TRBD1 TRBJ1-1 TRBV12-3/TRBV12-4 many TGTGCCAGCAGTTTGGAGGGGGCAAACACTGAAGCTTTCTTT CASSLEGANTEAFF
TRBD1 TRBJ2-7 TRBV6-1 many TGTGCCAGCAGGTACTCGGACAGGTACTACGAGCAGTACTTC CASRYSDRYYEQYF
. TRBJ1-1 TRBV10-2 many TGCGCCAGCAGTGAGAAAACCGGGGGAGGGACTGAAGCTTTCTTT CASSEKTGGGTEAFF
. TRBJ2-7 TRBV12-3/TRBV12-4 many TGTGCCAGCAGTTTAATCTCGGGCGAAGGCGGGCCCTACGAGCAGTACTTC CASSLISGEGGPYEQYF
TRBD1 TRBJ2-1 TRBV18 many TGTGCCAGCTCACATGACAGGGGGGCCTACAATGAGCAGTTCTTC CASSHDRGAYNEQFF
TRBD1 TRBJ1-2 TRBV29-1 . TGCAGCGCCCTGGACAGGGGAGTAGGATATGGCTACACCTTC CSALDRGVGYGYTF
TRBD1 TRBJ1-3 TRBV2 many TGTGCCAGCAAGGAAGACAGGGGCTCTGGAAACACCATATATTTT CASKEDRGSGNTIYF
. TRBJ2-1 TRBV11-2 many TGTGCCAGCAGCTCCATTCGTGCTGGAGCTGTCGATGAGCAGTTCTTC CASSSIRAGAVDEQFF
. TRBJ2-7 TRBV3-1 many TGTGCCAGCAGCCAAGTAACGGGGGCCGAGCAGTACTTC CASSQVTGAEQYF
TRBD2 TRBJ2-2 TRBV7-2 . TGTGCCAGCAGCTTAAGGCGTAGCGGGAGAATGGGGACCGGGGAGCTGTTTTTT CASSLRRSGRMGTGELFF
. TRBJ2-2 TRBV3-1 many TGTGCCAGCAGCCAAGGGCAGGGTATCGGGGAGCTGTTTTTT CASSQGQGIGELFF
TRBD2 TRBJ2-1 TRBV10-3 . TGTGCCATCATGAGCGGGGCTTACAATGAGCAGTTCTTC CAIMSGAYNEQFF
. TRBJ1-6 TRBV20-1 . TGCAGTGCTAGAGTTGACATCAATTCACCCCTCCACTTT CSARVDINSPLHF
TRBD1 TRBJ2-7 TRBV12-3/TRBV12-4 many TGTGCCAGCAGTTTCTCGGGACAGGGTGTCTTCGAGCAGTACTTC CASSFSGQGVFEQYF
. TRBJ1-2 TRBV9 few TGTGCCAGCAGCGTAGATCCGATAAAGTATGGCTACACCTTC CASSVDPIKYGYTF
. TRBJ2-3 TRBV4-1 . TGCGCCAGCAGCCAAGGGGTACTTCTGGCGGGGAGCACAGATACGCAGTATTTT CASSQGVLLAGSTDTQYF
TRBD2 TRBJ2-3 TRBV20-1 . TGCAGTGCTACGCGGGCGGGGGTCACAGATACGCAGTATTTT CSATRAGVTDTQYF
. TRBJ2-7 TRBV10-1 many TGCGCCAGCAGTGCCCCCGGCTCCTACGAGCAGTACTTC CASSAPGSYEQYF
. TRBJ2-7 TRBV18 . TGTGCCAGCTCACCACCACGAGGGTCCGCCTACGAGCAGTACTTC CASSPPRGSAYEQYF
. TRBJ2-6 TRBV7-9 . TGTGCCAGCAGCGAGATCTTAGCTGGGGCCAACGTCCTGACTTTC CASSEILAGANVLTF
. TRBJ2-3 TRBV18 many TGTGCCAGCTCACCGACCAGGGTAGGCACAGATACGCAGTATTTT CASSPTRVGTDTQYF
. TRBJ1-5 TRBV28 many TGTGCCAGCGGGGAGGGTAAAGGGCCCCAGCATTTT CASGEGKGPQHF